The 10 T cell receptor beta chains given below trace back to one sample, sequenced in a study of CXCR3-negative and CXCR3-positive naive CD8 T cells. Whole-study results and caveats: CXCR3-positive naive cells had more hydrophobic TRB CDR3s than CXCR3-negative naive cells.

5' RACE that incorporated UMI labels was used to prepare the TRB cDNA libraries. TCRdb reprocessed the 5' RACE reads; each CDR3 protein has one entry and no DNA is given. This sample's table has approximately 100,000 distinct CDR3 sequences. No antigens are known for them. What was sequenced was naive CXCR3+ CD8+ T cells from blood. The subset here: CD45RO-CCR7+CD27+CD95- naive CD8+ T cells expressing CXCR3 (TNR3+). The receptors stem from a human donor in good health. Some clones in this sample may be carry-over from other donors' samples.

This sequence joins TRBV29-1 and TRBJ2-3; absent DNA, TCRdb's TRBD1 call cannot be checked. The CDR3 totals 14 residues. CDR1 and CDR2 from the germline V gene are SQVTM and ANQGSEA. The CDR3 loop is CSALRGVRTDTQYF.

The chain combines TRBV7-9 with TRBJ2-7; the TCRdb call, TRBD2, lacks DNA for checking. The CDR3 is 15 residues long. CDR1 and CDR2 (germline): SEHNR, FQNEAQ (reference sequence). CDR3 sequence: CASRQVGGGSYEQYF.

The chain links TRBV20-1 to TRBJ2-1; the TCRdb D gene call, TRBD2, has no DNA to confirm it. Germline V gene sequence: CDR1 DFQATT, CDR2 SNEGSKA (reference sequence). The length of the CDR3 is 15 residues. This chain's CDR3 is CSARKLAGAYNEQFF.

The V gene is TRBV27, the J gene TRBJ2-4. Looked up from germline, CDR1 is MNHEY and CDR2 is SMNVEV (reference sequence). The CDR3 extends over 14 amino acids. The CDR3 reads CASSLGIAKNIQYF.

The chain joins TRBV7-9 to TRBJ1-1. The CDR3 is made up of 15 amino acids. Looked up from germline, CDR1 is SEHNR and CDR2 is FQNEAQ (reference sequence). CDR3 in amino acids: CASSPSGGFNPEAFF.

CDR3: CASSPDSQETQYF. The gene calls are TRBV5-4 and TRBJ2-5; TCRdb proposes TRBD1, but this gene call is untestable without DNA. Germline CDR1 SGHNT, CDR2 YYREEE (reference sequence). This CDR3 has 13 amino acids.

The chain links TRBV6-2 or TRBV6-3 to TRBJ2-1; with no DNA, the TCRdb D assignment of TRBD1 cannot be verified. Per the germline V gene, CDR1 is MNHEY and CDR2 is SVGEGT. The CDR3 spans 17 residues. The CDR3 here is CASSYGSRGDPYNEQFF.

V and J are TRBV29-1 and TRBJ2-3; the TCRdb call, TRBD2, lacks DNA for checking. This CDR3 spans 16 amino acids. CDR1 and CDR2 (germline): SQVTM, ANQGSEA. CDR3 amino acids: CSVERWTSGSTDTQYF.

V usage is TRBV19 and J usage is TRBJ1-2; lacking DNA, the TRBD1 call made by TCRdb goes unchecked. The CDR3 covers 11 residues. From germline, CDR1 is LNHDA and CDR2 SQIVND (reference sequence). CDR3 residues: CASSATGSYTF.

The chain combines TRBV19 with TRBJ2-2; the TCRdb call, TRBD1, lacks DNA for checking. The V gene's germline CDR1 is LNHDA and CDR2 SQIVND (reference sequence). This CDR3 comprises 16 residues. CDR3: CASSRTGGRGTGELFF.